One and the same sample provided the 2 T cell receptor beta chains below, sequenced in a study of blood T cell repertoires in COVID-19. Sequenced by immunoSEQ multiplex PCR; TCRdb stores in-frame clones only, minus some. The table shows about 500,000 clones, with 85% to 90% occurring only once. Sample: peripheral blood. The receptors were gathered from a woman between 45 and 60 years old with COVID-19, enrolled during active disease.

The chain employs TRBV15 and TRBJ2-1, with TRBD2 identical over 9 bases. The length of the CDR3 is 16 residues. V was pared by 2 bases and J by 10 bases, with 12 bases of the junction left unmatched. The germline gives CDR1 LNHNV, CDR2 YYDKDF (reference sequence). The CDR3 loop reads CATSRRRAGGREEQFF. As DNA, the CDR3 is TGTGCCACCAGCAGACGAAGAGCGGGGGGCCGGGAGGAGCAGTTCTTC.

The rearrangement links TRBV2 to TRBJ2-5; 9 nucleotides line up with TRBD2. The CDR3 runs 15 residues. Per the germline V gene, CDR1 is SNHLY and CDR2 is FYNNEI. V lost 7 bases, J lost 5 bases, and 11 bases stayed unmatched. Written as DNA, the CDR3 is TGTGCCAGCAAGTATGAGCGGGGGGACTGGGAGACCCAGTACTTC. Its protein is CASKYERGDWETQYF.